One sample yielded the 4 T cell receptor beta chains listed below, sequenced in a study of T cell repertoires in aging, cancer and after chemotherapy. Rearranged V-D-J TRB sequences were amplified with a mixed TRB-A/B primer pool. TCRdb fed the multiplex PCR reads into MiXCR, producing one record per CDR3 protein. The sample carries 3,000 or so distinct CDR3 sequences, 30% recorded once. TCR beta rearrangements were amplified from peripheral blood genomic DNA. Sequences were obtained from blood. The receptors were sampled from a human donor in good health.

This clonotype is termed medium-sized. The genes are TRBV6-1 and TRBJ2-3; 8 bases are shared with TRBD2. The trim removed 5 bases at V and 4 bases at J, leaving 8 bases unmatched. This CDR3 comprises 15 residues. Germline V gene data show CDR1 as MNHNS and CDR2 as SASEGT. The chain's CDR3 is CASSSSGGAADTQYF. CDR3 DNA sequence: TGTGCCAGCAGTTCCTCCGGGGGGGCCGCAGATACGCAGTATTTT.

This clonotype ranks as medium-sized. This chain links TRBV18 with TRBJ2-2, with D maybe TRBD1 (5 bases). The V gene's germline CDR1 is KGHSH and CDR2 LQKENI. The V end lost 0 bases, the J end lost 3 bases, and 11 bases lay between the germline ends. The CDR3 extends over 16 amino acids. CDR3 sequence (DNA): TGTGCCAGCTCACCACCCAGGGTAGTTTACACCGGGGAGCTGTTTTTT. It is translated as CASSPPRVVYTGELFF.

The genes are TRBV6-4 and TRBJ2-6; perhaps TRBD1 as D (5 bases). V shed 6 bases and J shed 17 bases, with 23 bases lying between them. This CDR3 has 14 amino acids. The germline V gene encodes CDR1 MRHNA and CDR2 SNTAGT. CDR3: CASSYDSSGANVTF. The CDR3 nucleotides read TGTGCCAGCAGCTACGACAGCTCTGGGGCCAACGTGACTTTC.

About this clonotype: This may come from a read error, since a much larger clone is one base off. The genes are TRBV6-1 and TRBJ2-6; D unclear. Per the germline V gene, CDR1 is MNHNS and CDR2 is SASEGT. The CDR3 consists of 15 residues. This CDR3 reads CASSEDASGTNVLTF. In nucleotides, the CDR3 is TGTGCCAGCAGTGAGGACGCCTCTGGGACCAACGTCCTGACTTTC.